This T cell receptor (beta chain) was captured by sequencing in a study of blood T cell repertoires in COVID-19 (dated by TCRdb to 2019 to 2021). Study-level background: Collaborator samples came from the United States, Italy and Spain and covered acute and convalescent phases of COVID-19. The material from the prospective study consisted of cDNA or gDNA derived from T cells, B-cell-depleted T cells, or PBMCs. The dataset comprised deeply sampled blood TCRbeta repertoires from subjects exposed to, actively infected with, or recovered from COVID-19. A freely available public database, intended as a resource for researchers studying the immune response to SARS-CoV-2, is where the repertoires were released. The samples were drawn from two sources: the first 160 participants of the ongoing ImmuneRACE study, and 1,000 to 1,500 subjects contributed by 6 global collaborators. A de-identified subject ID, COVID-19 status, age in years and sex were almost always included in the sample metadata. Where available, HLA class I and class II types were taken from metadata supplied by the sample provider and were not determined by assay-based typing. Overall results and qualifications from the work: How much clinical and demographic metadata was included differed by source and by participant, and the metadata was provided uncurated.

The immunoSEQ Assay, a bias-controlled multiplex PCR, was used to amplify TCRbeta CDR3 regions from genomic DNA. For the original study's pipeline: Nucleated cell counts per sample were estimated from amplification of reference gene primers within the assay. Sequence reads were collapsed and filtered to measure the absolute abundance of every unique TCRbeta CDR3 rearrangement. Productive Simpson clonality was computed per sample as the square root of Simpson's diversity index over productive rearrangements. This immuneACCESS table, as held by TCRdb, lists in-frame sequences with V and J called but not all clones. Of the missing ones, under half trace to an unresolved V gene in checked studies; the others have no known cause. That table supplies the V and J calls and clone size; D and trimming were determined from the DNA. Recorded for this sample are 6,000 to 6,500 clones; approximately 90% of them occurred a single time. Together, the top ten hold about 47% of the sample.

Each collaborating institution followed its own protocols to collect whole blood in K2EDTA tubes. Collaborator samples were shipped for TCRbeta analysis as frozen whole blood, isolated PBMCs, or DNA extracted from either sample type. For this clone: Its binding antigen is unknown. Base qualities are not provided; no much larger clone lies one nucleotide away.

The sequence was obtained from a human donor in a cohort sampled during active COVID-19. The sample comprised peripheral blood.

CDR3 region: CASSQGTSGFGQYF. In nucleotide form, the sequence is TGCGCCAGCAGCCAAGGTACTAGCGGGTTCGGGCAGTACTTC. This chain is built from TRBV4-3 and TRBJ2-7; TRBD2 fits 9 bases in the junction. V ends up 1 base short and J 9 bases short, with an unmatched junction base count of 7. From the cysteine through the phenylalanine, the CDR3 covers 14 amino acids. Just CDR3 DNA is preserved here, 42 bases in frame from base 1. CDR1 and CDR2 (LGHNA, YSLEER) derive from the germline V gene.